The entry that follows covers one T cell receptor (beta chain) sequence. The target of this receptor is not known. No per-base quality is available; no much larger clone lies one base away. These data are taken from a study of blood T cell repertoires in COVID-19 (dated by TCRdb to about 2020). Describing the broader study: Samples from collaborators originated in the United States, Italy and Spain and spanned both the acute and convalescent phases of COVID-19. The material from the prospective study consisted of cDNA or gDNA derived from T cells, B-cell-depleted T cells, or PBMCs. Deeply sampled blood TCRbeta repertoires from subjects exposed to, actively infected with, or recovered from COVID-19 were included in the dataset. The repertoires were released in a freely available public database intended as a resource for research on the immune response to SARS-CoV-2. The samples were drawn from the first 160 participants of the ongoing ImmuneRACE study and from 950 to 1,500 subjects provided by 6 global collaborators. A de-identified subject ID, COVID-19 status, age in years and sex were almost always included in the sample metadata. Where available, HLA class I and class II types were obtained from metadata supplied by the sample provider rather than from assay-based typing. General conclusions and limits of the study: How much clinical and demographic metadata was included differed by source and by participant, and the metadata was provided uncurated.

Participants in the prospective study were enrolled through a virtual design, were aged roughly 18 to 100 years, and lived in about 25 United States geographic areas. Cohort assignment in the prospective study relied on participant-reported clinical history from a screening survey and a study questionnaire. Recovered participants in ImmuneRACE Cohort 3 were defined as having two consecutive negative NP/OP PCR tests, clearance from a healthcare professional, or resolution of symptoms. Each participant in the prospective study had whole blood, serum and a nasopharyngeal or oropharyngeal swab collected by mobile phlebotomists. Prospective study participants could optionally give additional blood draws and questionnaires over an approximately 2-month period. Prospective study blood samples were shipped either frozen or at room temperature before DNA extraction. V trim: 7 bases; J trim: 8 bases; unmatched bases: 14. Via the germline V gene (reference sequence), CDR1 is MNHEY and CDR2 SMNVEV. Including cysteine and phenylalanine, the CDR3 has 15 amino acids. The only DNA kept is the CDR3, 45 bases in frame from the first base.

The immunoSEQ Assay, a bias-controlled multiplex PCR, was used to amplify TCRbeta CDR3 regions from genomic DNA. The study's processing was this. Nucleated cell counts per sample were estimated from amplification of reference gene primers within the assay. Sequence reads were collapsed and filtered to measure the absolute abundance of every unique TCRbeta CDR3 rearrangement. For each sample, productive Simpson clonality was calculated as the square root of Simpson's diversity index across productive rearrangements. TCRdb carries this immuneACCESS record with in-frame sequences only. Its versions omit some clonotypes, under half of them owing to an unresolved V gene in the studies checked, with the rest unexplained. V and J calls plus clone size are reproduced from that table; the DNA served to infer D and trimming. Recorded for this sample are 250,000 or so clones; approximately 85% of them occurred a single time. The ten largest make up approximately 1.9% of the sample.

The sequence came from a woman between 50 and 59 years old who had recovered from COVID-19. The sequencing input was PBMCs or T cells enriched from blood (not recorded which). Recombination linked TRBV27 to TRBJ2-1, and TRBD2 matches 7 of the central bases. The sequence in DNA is TGTGCCAGCAAAACTCTGCGGGAGCCCCGGGATGAGCAGTTCTTC. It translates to CASKTLREPRDEQFF.